This is a list of T cell receptor beta chains from one sample in a study of T cell responses to AZD1222 COVID-19 vaccine. The assay was immunoSEQ multiplex PCR, and TCRdb's table has in-frame clones only and misses some. The repertoire holds around 79,000 clones, roughly 85% seen once, with about 1.6% in the top ten. Sequencing used peripheral blood, obtained on day 0 of AZD1222 vaccination. The receptors here all came from an adult in good health. CDR3s include the opening cysteine and the closing phenylalanine or tryptophan. D genes are given only for firm matches. Clone size is shown for a subset of rows, as once, few, many or a class of expanded clone.

j_call	v_call	clone_size	d_call	cdr3_nt	cdr3_aa
TRBJ1-1	TRBV6-5	once	TRBD1	TGTGCCAGCAGTTATCACGCAGGACAGGCGAACACTGAAGCTTTCTTT	CASSYHAGQANTEAFF
TRBJ2-1	TRBV6-5	NA	TRBD2	TGTGCCAGCAGAGGAGCGGGAACCCACGAGCAGTTCTTC	CASRGAGTHEQFF
TRBJ2-3	TRBV9	NA	NA	TGTGCCAGCAGCGTAGTTGCGGAAACAGATACGCAGTATTTT	CASSVVAETDTQYF
TRBJ2-5	TRBV7-3	NA	TRBD2	TGTGCCAGCAGCTCACGGGCGGGAGGGCCCCGTGAGACCCAGTACTTC	CASSSRAGGPRETQYF
TRBJ1-2	TRBV5-4	NA	NA	TGTGCCAGCAGCGGGGACGGCATCAACTATGGCTACACCTTC	CASSGDGINYGYTF
TRBJ1-1	TRBV4-1	NA	NA	TGCGCCAGCAGCCAAGAACTGGGGGGCACTGAAGCTTTCTTT	CASSQELGGTEAFF
TRBJ1-2	TRBV7-6	NA	NA	TGTGCCAGCAGCTTATCAGGGGAAGGGGGCTATGGCTACACCTTC	CASSLSGEGGYGYTF
TRBJ2-7	TRBV7-8	once	TRBD2	TGTGCCAGCAGCTTAGGACTAGCGGGAGGATGGGCCGACGAGCAGTACTTC	CASSLGLAGGWADEQYF
TRBJ2-2	TRBV29-1	NA	NA	TGCAGCCGGGGCACCCTGTGGACCGGGGAGCTGTTTTTT	CSRGTLWTGELFF
TRBJ1-2	TRBV4-1	NA	NA	TGCGCCAGCAGCCAAGATCCATTAGGGTCGGTAGGCTATGGCTACACCTTC	CASSQDPLGSVGYGYTF
TRBJ1-5	TRBV12-5	NA	NA	TGTGCTAGTGGTTTGGTACTCAGTGTTAGGGGACGCAATCAGCCCCAGCATTTT	CASGLVLSVRGRNQPQHF
TRBJ1-2	TRBV12-5	NA	NA	TGTGCTAGTGGTTTGGTCTCCGGGACTTCGTATGGCTACACCTTC	CASGLVSGTSYGYTF
TRBJ1-2	TRBV6-5	NA	NA	TGTGCCAGCAGTCTGACGGATTATGGCTACACCTTC	CASSLTDYGYTF
TRBJ2-7	TRBV27	once	NA	TGTGCCAGCAGTTTTGGTCAACCCTACGAGCAGTACTTC	CASSFGQPYEQYF
TRBJ2-2	TRBV19	NA	NA	TGTGCCAGTAGTACCCAGGGTAACGGGGAGCTGTTTTTT	CASSTQGNGELFF
TRBJ1-2	TRBV19	NA	TRBD1	TGTGCCAGTATCAGGACAGGGCGGTACTATGGCTACACCTTC	CASIRTGRYYGYTF
TRBJ2-3	TRBV15	NA	NA	TGTGCCACCAGCAGAGATACAGATACGCAGTATTTT	CATSRDTDTQYF
TRBJ2-1	TRBV28	NA	NA	TGTGCCAGCAGTTTATCGGGACGTCAGTCCTACAATGAGCAGTTCTTC	CASSLSGRQSYNEQFF
TRBJ1-2	TRBV3-1/TRBV3-2	NA	NA	TGTGCCAGCAGCCAAGATAGGCTTATAAAACATGGCTACACCTTC	CASSQDRLIKHGYTF
TRBJ2-7	TRBV4-1	NA	TRBD1	TGCGCCAGCAGCCTCCCAGGGGGCGAGCAGTACTTC	CASSLPGGEQYF
TRBJ2-2	TRBV6-4	NA	NA	TGTGCCAGCAGTGTTGGTGCCGGGGAGCTGTTTTTT	CASSVGAGELFF
TRBJ1-2	TRBV6-5	NA	NA	TGTGCCAGCAGTTCTGACTCTACGTGGCACTATGGCTACACCTTC	CASSSDSTWHYGYTF
TRBJ2-1	TRBV11-3	NA	TRBD2	TGTGCCCGCAGCGCGGGACTAGTAAACAATGAGCAGTTCTTC	CARSAGLVNNEQFF
TRBJ2-7	TRBV12-5	NA	NA	TGTGCTAGTGGTTTGCTCACCCGGGACCGAGGACCCTACGAGCAGTACTTC	CASGLLTRDRGPYEQYF
TRBJ2-5	TRBV5-1	NA	NA	TGCGCCAGCAGCTTGACCCTCGGACAAGAGACCCAGTACTTC	CASSLTLGQETQYF
TRBJ1-4	TRBV10-3	NA	TRBD1	TGTGCCATAGGGACAGGGGATGAAAAACTGTTTTTT	CAIGTGDEKLFF
TRBJ1-1	TRBV5-1	NA	TRBD1	TGCGCCAGCAGGACAGGGGGGGCGAACACTGAAGCTTTCTTT	CASRTGGANTEAFF
TRBJ1-2	TRBV19	few	TRBD1	TGTGCCACCATGGGACAGGGAAACGGTGGCTACACCTTC	CATMGQGNGGYTF
TRBJ1-5	TRBV6-5	NA	NA	TGTGCCAGCAGTTCTTTGGCGAGGCAGCCCCAGCATTTT	CASSSLARQPQHF
TRBJ2-1	TRBV19	NA	TRBD2	TGTGCCAGTAATCCGGGACTAGCGGGAGGGCGATGGAGACGCCTTGAGCAGTTCTTC	CASNPGLAGGRWRRLEQFF
TRBJ1-1	TRBV19	NA	NA	TGTGCCAGTAGTATTGATGGGGACACTGAAGCTTTCTTT	CASSIDGDTEAFF
TRBJ2-7	TRBV2	NA	TRBD2	TGTGCCAGCAGTGAAGCGCTTGGCGCGGGACTAGCCTACGAGCAGTACTTC	CASSEALGAGLAYEQYF
TRBJ1-1	TRBV12-3/TRBV12-4	NA	NA	TGTGCCAGCAGTTTGTGGAACACTGAAGCTTTCTTT	CASSLWNTEAFF
TRBJ2-1	TRBV6-5	NA	TRBD2	TGTGCCAGCAGCGCGACTAGCGGGAGCGGTAATGAGCAGTTCTTC	CASSATSGSGNEQFF
TRBJ2-5	TRBV28	NA	NA	TGTGCCACCCTACTGGACACAGTCGAAGAGACCCAGTACTTC	CATLLDTVEETQYF
TRBJ1-2	TRBV10-2	NA	NA	TGCGCCAGCCGCTGGAGTATTAACTATGGCTACACCTTC	CASRWSINYGYTF
TRBJ2-1	TRBV6-5	NA	TRBD2	TGTGCCAGCAGTTACGGAACTAGCGGGAGTTATGAGCAGTTCTTC	CASSYGTSGSYEQFF
TRBJ1-4	TRBV29-1	NA	TRBD1	TGCAGCGCTGGGACAGGGAGGGAAAAACTGTTTTTT	CSAGTGREKLFF
TRBJ1-1	TRBV9	NA	TRBD1	TGTGCCAGCAGTGGACAGGGTGGTGAAGCTTTCTTT	CASSGQGGEAFF
TRBJ1-5	TRBV19	NA	NA	TGTGCCAGTAGTACTCCTAACCAGCCCCAGCATTTT	CASSTPNQPQHF
TRBJ1-2	TRBV6-5	NA	NA	TGTGCCAGCAGTTACGCTGGGGGGGCGAACTATGGCTACACCTTC	CASSYAGGANYGYTF
TRBJ1-5	TRBV5-8	NA	NA	TGTGCCAGCAGCTCAACCTATTATAGCAATCAGCCCCAGCATTTT	CASSSTYYSNQPQHF